A selection of T cell receptor beta chains follows, all from one sample in a study of T cells in localized non-small cell lung cancer. Assay: immunoSEQ multiplex PCR; the TCRdb copy retains only in-frame clones and omits some. This sample has about 26,000 clones; 82% occur once, and the top ten carry around 4.1%. The specimen was peripheral blood, collected before any cancer treatment. The receptors here all came from a woman aged 40 to 75 with stage I lung adenocarcinoma. The CDR3 runs from the conserved cysteine through the conserved F or W. A D gene is named only where the DNA matches it firmly. Only part of the rows carry a size: once, few, many, or a class if the clone is expanded.

TGTGCCAGCAGAGGCTCGGGGGTCCTGTATGGCTACACCTTC CASRGSGVLYGYTF TRBV5-4 - - TRBJ1-2
TGCAGCGGGAAAGCTGGAGGGTCTGGGACTGAAGCTTTCTTT CSGKAGGSGTEAFF TRBV29-1 - - TRBJ1-1
TGTGCCAGCAGCTTGAAAGACAGGGCGGGCTACGAGCAGTACTTC CASSLKDRAGYEQYF TRBV5-5 TRBD1 - TRBJ2-7
TGTGCCAGTAGTCGTTGGGGGGAGCAGTACTTC CASSRWGEQYF TRBV19 - few TRBJ2-7
TGCAGTGCTGAAGAAGAGACCCAGTACTTC CSAEEETQYF TRBV20-1 - - TRBJ2-5
TGTGCCACCAGCAGAGATCATAGCGGTGAGGCCTACAATGAGCAGTTCTTC CATSRDHSGEAYNEQFF TRBV15 - once TRBJ2-1
TGTGCCAGCAGCTTATCTGGGTTGTATGGCTACACCTTC CASSLSGLYGYTF TRBV11-2 - - TRBJ1-2
TGTGCCACAACCTCCCCGGGGGCCGAGCAGTTCTTC CATTSPGAEQFF TRBV18 - - TRBJ2-1
TGCGCCAGCAGCTTGCAGGGCTATGGCTACACCTTC CASSLQGYGYTF TRBV5-1 - - TRBJ1-2
TGTGCCACCTCCCGGGGAGGGGGCCAGGCAGATACGCAGTATTTT CATSRGGGQADTQYF TRBV6-5 - - TRBJ2-3
TGTGCCAGCAGCCCGAAGGGACGGATTAACTACGAGCAGTACTTC CASSPKGRINYEQYF TRBV11-2 - - TRBJ2-7
TGCAGCGTTGGGACCGCGGGGGGTGAGCAGTTCTTC CSVGTAGGEQFF TRBV29-1 TRBD2 - TRBJ2-1
TGTGCCAGCAGCTTGGGCCACTTCCCGGGTGGCTACACCTTC CASSLGHFPGGYTF TRBV7-9 - - TRBJ1-2
TGTGCCAGTAGTATAGGGGACAGGCACTTCTACGAGCAGTACTTC CASSIGDRHFYEQYF TRBV19 TRBD1 - TRBJ2-7
TGTGCCAGCAGCGTAGGGTTGGGATGGAACACTGAAGCTTTCTTT CASSVGLGWNTEAFF TRBV9 - - TRBJ1-1
TGTGCCAGCAGCTCTTACGGGGGGGTTGGCGAGCAGTACTTC CASSSYGGVGEQYF TRBV7-9 TRBD2 - TRBJ2-7
TGCGCCAGCAGCCAAGGACTAGCGGGGTTCCACAATGAGCAGTTCTTC CASSQGLAGFHNEQFF TRBV4-3 TRBD2 few TRBJ2-1
TGTGCCAGTAGTCCTGGGTCCCTCAGAGCGGCAGATACGCAGTATTTT CASSPGSLRAADTQYF TRBV19 - - TRBJ2-3
TGTGCCAGCAGTTACAGGGTGAGGGGTCAGCCCCAGCATTTT CASSYRVRGQPQHF TRBV6-7 - - TRBJ1-5
TGCAGCGGGGGGCAGGGAGGCACAGATACGCAGTATTTT CSGGQGGTDTQYF TRBV29-1 - - TRBJ2-3
TGTGCCAGCAGCTTTGGGCTGAACACTGAAGCTTTCTTT CASSFGLNTEAFF TRBV7-2 - once TRBJ1-1
TGTGCCACCCGAGGCGGGACAGGGGACGAAAAACTGTTTTTT CATRGGTGDEKLFF TRBV10-3 TRBD1 - TRBJ1-4
TGTGCCACCCGAGGACAGCCCTCCTACAATGAGCAGTTCTTC CATRGQPSYNEQFF TRBV15 - - TRBJ2-1
TGTGCCATCAGTCTTGGGGGGCTAGGCACTGAAGCTTTCTTT CAISLGGLGTEAFF TRBV10-3 - - TRBJ1-1